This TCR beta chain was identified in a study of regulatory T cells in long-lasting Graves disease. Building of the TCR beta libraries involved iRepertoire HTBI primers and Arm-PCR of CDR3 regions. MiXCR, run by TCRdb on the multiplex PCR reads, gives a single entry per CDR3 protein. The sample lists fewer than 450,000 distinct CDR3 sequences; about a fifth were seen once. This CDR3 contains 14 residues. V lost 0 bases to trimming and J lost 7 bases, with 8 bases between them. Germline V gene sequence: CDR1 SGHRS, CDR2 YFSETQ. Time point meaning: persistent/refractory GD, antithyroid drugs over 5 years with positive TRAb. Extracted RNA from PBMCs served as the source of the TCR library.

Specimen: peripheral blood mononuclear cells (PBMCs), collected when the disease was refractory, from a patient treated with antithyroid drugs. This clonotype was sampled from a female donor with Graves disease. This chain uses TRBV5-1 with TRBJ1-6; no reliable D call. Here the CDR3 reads CASSLVTANSPLHF. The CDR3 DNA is TGCGCCAGCAGCTTGGTCACCGCGAATTCACCCCTCCACTTT.